This is a list of T cell receptor beta chains from one sample in a study of T-cell reconstitution after alpha-beta-depleted transplantation in children. TCRdb independently ran MiXCR on the PCR reads; one entry per CDR3 protein. The table shows about 210,000 distinct CDR3 sequences, with around a sixth occurring only once. Here the sequenced sample was PBMCs, mostly from graft donor cells, taken 360 days after TCRalphabeta/CD19-depleted stem cell transplant. The receptors originated from a male patient aged 2 to 10 who had a stem cell transplant for acute lymphoblastic leukemia, so the T cells may come from the graft donor. The CDR3 runs from the conserved cysteine through the conserved F or W. The D gene is left open where the match is weak. For some rows the clone size is stated as once, few or many, or as a class when expanded; others skip it.

TRBD1,few,TRBV18,TRBJ2-7,CASSPRTGEFVSQYF,TGTGCCAGCTCACCACGGACAGGGGAGTTTGTATCGCAGTACTTC
-,-,TRBV13,TRBJ2-1,CASSLGPGGFF,TGTGCCAGCAGCTTAGGCCCCGGGGGGTTCTTC
-,many,TRBV10-3,TRBJ2-1,CAIQSGGVEQFF,TGTGCCATACAGAGCGGAGGGGTGGAGCAGTTCTTC
TRBD1,few,TRBV18,TRBJ1-2,CASSPLRGYGYTF,TGTGCCAGCTCACCTCTCAGGGGGTATGGCTACACCTTC
TRBD1,few,TRBV20-1,TRBJ2-7,CSAPPPTGQGTYEQYF,TGCAGTGCTCCACCTCCGACGGGACAGGGTACTTACGAGCAGTACTTC
-,-,TRBV4-2,TRBJ2-1,CASSQDRGGFDNEQFF,TGTGCCAGCAGCCAAGATAGGGGGGGGTTTGACAATGAGCAGTTCTTC
-,many,TRBV2,TRBJ1-3,CASTGRPDTIYF,TGTGCCAGCACGGGCCGTCCCGACACCATATATTTT
TRBD2,few,TRBV9,TRBJ2-5,CASSVTTSGAYQETQYF,TGTGCCAGCAGCGTTACGACTAGCGGGGCGTACCAAGAGACCCAGTACTTC
-,-,TRBV7-9,TRBJ2-5,CASSLRNGETQYF,TGTGCCAGCAGCTTGCGCAACGGAGAGACCCAGTACTTC
TRBD1,-,TRBV6-5,TRBJ2-6,CASSSGQGTFSGANVLTF,TGTGCCAGCAGTTCGGGACAGGGAACCTTCTCTGGGGCCAACGTCCTGACTTTC
-,few,TRBV7-2,TRBJ1-5,CASSYIGGAGQPQHF,TGTGCCAGCAGTTACATAGGGGGGGCAGGTCAGCCCCAGCATTTT
TRBD1,few,TRBV28,TRBJ1-1,CASSSHIPTGGGAFF,TGTGCCAGCAGTTCCCATATACCTACAGGGGGGGGAGCTTTCTTT
TRBD2,few,TRBV5-4,TRBJ2-3,CASSLLATDTQYF,TGTGCCAGCAGCCTACTAGCGACAGATACGCAGTATTTT
TRBD1,-,TRBV12-3/TRBV12-4,TRBJ2-1,CASSFRQGLGNEQFF,TGTGCCAGCAGTTTCCGACAGGGGTTAGGGAATGAGCAGTTCTTC
-,-,TRBV5-1,TRBJ2-7,CASSFREVASYEQYF,TGCGCCAGCAGCTTCAGGGAAGTGGCCTCCTACGAGCAGTACTTC
-,few,TRBV24-1,TRBJ2-3,CATSDPRQVGPSDTQYF,TGTGCCACCAGTGACCCCCGTCAGGTAGGACCCAGTGATACGCAGTATTTT
-,few,TRBV5-1,TRBJ2-7,CASSLDSGSSEQYF,TGCGCCAGCAGCTTGGATTCAGGATCTTCCGAGCAGTACTTC
TRBD1,many,TRBV27,TRBJ2-7,CASSPGQLYEQYF,TGTGCCAGCAGTCCGGGACAGCTATACGAGCAGTACTTC
-,-,TRBV7-2,TRBJ2-7,CASSLVGGSSYEQYF,TGTGCCAGCAGCTTAGTTGGAGGAAGCTCCTACGAGCAGTACTTC
-,-,TRBV7-9,TRBJ2-2,CASSSSGSGELFF,TGTGCCAGCAGCTCGTCCGGGTCCGGGGAGCTGTTTTTT
-,few,TRBV27,TRBJ1-5,CASSLWGRSNQPQHF,TGTGCCAGCAGTTTATGGGGAAGGAGCAATCAGCCCCAGCATTTT
TRBD1,-,TRBV29-1,TRBJ2-3,CSVDGAGGDTQYF,TGCAGCGTTGATGGGGCAGGGGGAGATACGCAGTATTTT
TRBD1,-,TRBV29-1,TRBJ1-3,CSVLVGQGAAGNTIYF,TGCAGCGTTCTTGTAGGACAGGGGGCTGCTGGAAACACCATATATTTT
-,many,TRBV20-1,TRBJ2-2,CSAPKGSTGELFF,TGCAGTGCTCCGAAGGGTAGCACCGGGGAGCTGTTTTTT
TRBD1,few,TRBV11-2,TRBJ1-2,CASSFSGTGFFGYTF,TGTGCCAGCAGCTTCAGCGGGACAGGGTTTTTTGGCTACACCTTC
-,-,TRBV24-1,TRBJ2-5,CATSDGGGQGLHF,TGTGCCACCAGTGATGGGGGGGGGCAGGGACTTCATTTC
TRBD2,-,TRBV4-2,TRBJ2-1,CASSQAKGLAGSQSSYNEQFF,TGTGCCAGCAGCCAAGCCAAAGGGCTAGCGGGGTCCCAGAGCTCCTACAATGAGCAGTTCTTC
TRBD2,-,TRBV7-7,TRBJ2-1,CASSLWTSGGRLEQFF,TGTGCCAGCAGCTTGTGGACTAGCGGGGGTCGCCTAGAGCAGTTCTTC